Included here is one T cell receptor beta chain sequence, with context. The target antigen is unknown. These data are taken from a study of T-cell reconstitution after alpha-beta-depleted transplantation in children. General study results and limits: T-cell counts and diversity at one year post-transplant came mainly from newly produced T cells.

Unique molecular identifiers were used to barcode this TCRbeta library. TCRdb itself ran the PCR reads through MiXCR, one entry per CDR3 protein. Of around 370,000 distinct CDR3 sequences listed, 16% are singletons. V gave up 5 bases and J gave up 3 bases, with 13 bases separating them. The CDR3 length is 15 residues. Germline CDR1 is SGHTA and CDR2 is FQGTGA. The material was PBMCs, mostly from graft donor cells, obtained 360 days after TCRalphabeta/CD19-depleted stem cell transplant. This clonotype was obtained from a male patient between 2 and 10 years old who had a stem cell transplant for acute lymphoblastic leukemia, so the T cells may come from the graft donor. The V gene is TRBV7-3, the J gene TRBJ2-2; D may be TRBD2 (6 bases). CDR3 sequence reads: CASSQTGLYTGELFF. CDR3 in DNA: TGTGCCAGCAGCCAGACCGGACTATACACCGGGGAGCTGTTTTTT.